These 16 T cell receptor beta chains share one sample of origin, sequenced in a study of regulatory dendritic cells for organ transplantation. Libraries were prepared by immunoSEQ multiplex PCR; TCRdb keeps only in-frame clonotypes and omits some of them. The profile shows under 35,000 clones, about four fifths of them singletons. Sequencing was done on a sample of naive CD8+ T cells from blood. Subset defined: CD45RA+ naive T cells. These receptors were collected from a human donor in good health.

The chain has TRBV6-5 and TRBJ1-2, with TRBD1 matching 11 bases. Germline CDR1 and CDR2: MNHEY and SVGAGI. V dropped 4 bases and J dropped 8; count of bases not matched to a gene: 6. This CDR3 is built from 14 residues. CDR3 coding DNA: TGTGCCAGCAGTTGGACAGGGGGCGACGAGGGCTACACCTTC. Translated, it gives CASSWTGGDEGYTF.

This clone has a handful of counts. The rearrangement joins TRBV7-9 to TRBJ2-7; D is perhaps TRBD1 (8 bases). Trimming took 2 bases from V and 6 from J, leaving 11 bases between them. CDR3 length: 13 residues. The germline V gene has CDR1 SEHNR and CDR2 FQNEAQ (reference sequence). CDR3 amino acids: CASSLYRGGEQYF. DNA for the CDR3: TGTGCCAGCAGCTTATACAGGGGGGGCGAGCAGTACTTC.

The gene calls are TRBV6-5 and TRBJ2-1; TRBD1 aligns across 10 bases. Per germline, CDR1 MNHEY and CDR2 SVGAGI. The CDR3 runs to 14 residues. Germline trimming cut 4 bases from V and 8 bases from J; bases unmatched to any gene: 5. CDR3 loop: CASSLGTGVHEQFF. The CDR3 nucleotides read TGTGCCAGCAGTTTAGGGACAGGGGTCCATGAGCAGTTCTTC.

This rearrangement joins TRBV5-6 to TRBJ1-6, with TRBD1 as a possible D gene (5 bases). Germline V gene data show CDR1 as SGHDT and CDR2 as YYEEEE. V lost 2 bases to trimming and J lost 10 bases, with 13 bases between them. This CDR3 comprises 14 residues. CDR3 DNA: TGTGCCAGCAGCTTCGGGGGGATCCTATCACCCCTCCACTTT. It translates to CASSFGGILSPLHF.

In its sample, this clone was seen a few times. The chain joins TRBV13 to TRBJ1-1; 9 bases align to TRBD1. This CDR3 has 15 amino acids. CDR1 PRHDT and CDR2 FYEKMQ come from the germline V gene (reference sequence). Trimming removed 5 bases from V and 1 base from J; junction bases left unmatched: 5. CDR3 sequence: CASSLRTGENTEAFF. In nucleotides, the CDR3 is TGTGCCAGCAGCCTTCGGACAGGGGAGAACACTGAAGCTTTCTTT.

This chain joins TRBV4-1 and TRBJ1-1; D unclear. The V gene's germline CDR1 is MGHRA and CDR2 YSYEKL. The CDR3 is 12 residues long. V shed 2 bases and J shed 8 bases, with 9 bases lying between them. The CDR3 DNA sequence: TGCGCCAGCAGCCAACTAGGTAGGGAAGCTTTCTTT. Protein product: CASSQLGREAFF.

V and J are TRBV29-1 and TRBJ2-7, with D unresolved. Trimming shortened V by 6 bases and J by 3 bases, and 6 bases separated the two germline ends. Germline loops: CDR1 SQVTM, CDR2 ANQGSEA. This CDR3 spans 10 amino acids. The CDR3 reads CSVPFYEQYF. CDR3 DNA sequence: TGCAGCGTCCCATTCTACGAGCAGTACTTC.

This sequence joins TRBV18 and TRBJ1-3; D may be TRBD1 (6 bases). The germline gives CDR1 KGHSH, CDR2 LQKENI. The CDR3 extends over 15 amino acids. The V end lost 4 bases, the J end lost 0 bases, and 10 bases lay between the germline ends. The CDR3 bases are TGTGCCAGCTCACTGGCAGGGGACTCTGGAAACACCATATATTTT. Translating it yields CASSLAGDSGNTIYF.

The chain has TRBV11-2 and TRBJ1-1; TRBD1 matches at 7 bases. The V segment lost 2 bases and the J segment 3 bases; nucleotides outside the gene matches: 9. In germline, CDR1 is SGHAT, CDR2 FQNNGV. There are 16 residues in the CDR3. CDR3 amino acids: CASSLTPRGWDTEAFF. The CDR3 region has the DNA TGTGCCAGCAGCTTAACGCCCAGGGGGTGGGACACTGAAGCTTTCTTT.

This clone was picked up one time. The CDR3 DNA is TGTGCCAGCAGCTTAGCTTGGCTAGCGGCTAGCACAGATACGCAGTATTTT. Translating it yields CASSLAWLAASTDTQYF. The chain recombines TRBV7-2 with TRBJ2-3; 7 positions match TRBD2. V lost 0 bases to trimming and J lost 0 bases; unmatched junction nucleotides: 6. CDR1 and CDR2 from the germline V gene are SGHTA and FQGNSA. This CDR3 spans 17 amino acids.

The V call is TRBV7-6, the J call TRBJ2-2, with a possible D match to TRBD2 (5 bases). The CDR3 sequence is 16 residues long. The V end lost 1 base, the J end lost 7 bases, and 16 bases lay between the germline ends. Per the germline V gene, CDR1 is SGHVS and CDR2 is FNYEAQ. In DNA, the CDR3 is TGTGCCAGCAGCTTAGGATTACTAGAATGGGGCGGGGAGCTGTTTTTT. It is translated as CASSLGLLEWGGELFF.

The V call is TRBV5-5, the J call TRBJ1-2, with D unclear. CDR3 size: 11 residues. V shed 3 bases and J shed 8 bases, with 8 bases lying between them. CDR1 SGHKS and CDR2 YYEKEE come from the germline V gene (reference sequence). The CDR3 region is CASSSPIGYTF. The DNA for the CDR3 is TGTGCCAGCAGCTCTCCTATCGGCTACACCTTC.

The J gene is TRBJ2-1, the V gene TRBV11-2, with 10 bases lining up with TRBD2. The CDR3 contains 15 residues. Germline assignment: CDR1 SGHAT and CDR2 FQNNGV. Trimming cost V 4 bases and J 3 bases; bases outside gene matches: 3. CDR3 region: CASSSGLANYNEQFF. CDR3 coding DNA: TGTGCCAGCAGCTCGGGACTAGCGAACTACAATGAGCAGTTCTTC.

The count of this clone is one. The chain joins TRBV18 to TRBJ2-1, with TRBD2 matching over 7 bases. The CDR3 runs 16 residues. J lost 3 bases, V lost 5 bases, and 10 bases had no gene match. Germline CDR1 and CDR2: KGHSH and LQKENI. The CDR3 here is CASSLGRAHDYNEQFF. CDR3 nucleotides: TGTGCCAGCTCATTGGGGAGGGCACACGACTACAATGAGCAGTTCTTC.

This chain links TRBV5-4 with TRBJ1-6, with 8 bases lining up with TRBD1. Germline V CDR1 and CDR2: SGHNT, YYREEE (reference sequence). Losses at the gene ends were 4 bases for V and 4 bases for J; bases not matched to a gene: 7. The CDR3 is 16 amino acids. In nucleotides, the CDR3 is TGTGCCAGCAGCAATGGACAGGGCGGATATAATTCACCCCTCCACTTT. This encodes CASSNGQGGYNSPLHF.

The chain recombines TRBV7-8 with TRBJ2-7; 10 nucleotides match TRBD1. Germline V gives CDR1 SGHVS, CDR2 FQNEAQ. The trim removed 5 bases at V and 5 bases at J, leaving 6 bases unmatched. This CDR3 is 14 amino acids long. The CDR3 protein is CASSPRTGGDEQYF. As DNA, the CDR3 is TGTGCCAGCAGCCCCCGGACAGGGGGGGACGAGCAGTACTTC.